The T cell receptor beta chain described here comes from a study of vaccination and CD4 T cells after COVID-19. Points from the study as a whole: Convalescent patients saw a median around 86% of their reactive clones show up only after vaccination. Median reactive clonotypes, those recognizing SARS-CoV-2, rose from roughly 19 to 38, not significantly.

With the Oncomine TCR Beta short-read assay, DNA from cultured CD4+ T cells was sequenced. The source of extracted genomic DNA was cultured CD4+ T cells. TCRdb called the PCR reads again in MiXCR, with one record for every CDR3 protein. The sample shows about 13,000 distinct CDR3 sequences, more than 55% of them seen only once. This clonotype was observed a handful of times. Its target is unknown. Documented treatment: approximately 9-day PBMC culture with coronavirus spike peptide pools or control peptides (ViraFEST assay). Culture conditions combined a few million PBMCs per well with 9.5 to 10 IU/ml IL-2 and roughly 10 ug/ml peptide pools. The CDR3 has 19 amino acids. The germline gives CDR1 MNHNS, CDR2 SASEGT. The trim removed 6 bases at V and 2 bases at J, leaving 20 bases unmatched.

The source material was cultured CD4+ T cells from blood, sampled after SARS-CoV-2 vaccination. This clonotype was obtained from a human donor with COVID-19. The V call is TRBV6-1, the J call TRBJ2-3; 7 bases are a match to TRBD1. This CDR3 reads CASSPNKGPGQRYTDTQYF. CDR3 coding DNA: TGTGCCAGCAGCCCTAATAAGGGCCCGGGACAGAGATACACAGATACGCAGTATTTT.